The sequence of this T cell receptor beta chain was determined in a study of PD-L1 blockade in urothelial cancer. Study at large: From 0 to 3 prior chemotherapy regimens had been given to the patients. Blood samples contained a median 141,255 T cells.

This clone has a single count. Between 1 and 8 samples per patient were obtained, pretreatment and on-treatment. This CDR3 comprises 14 residues. Trimming cost V 4 bases and J 3 bases, with 13 bases left between them. Germline lookup yields CDR1 GTSNPN and CDR2 SVGIG (reference sequence). Each PCR contained spiked-in synthetic TCR analog templates. Assay used: immunoSEQ multiplex PCR; TCRdb lists only in-frame clones, some missing. The table has 20,000 to 30,000 clones, roughly 80% seen once; the top ten hold approximately 9.9%. This TCR came from a man in his 70s with urothelial cancer. The specimen comprised PBMCs, sampled around atezolizumab (anti-PD-L1) treatment. This rearrangement joins TRBV30 to TRBJ2-1; maybe TRBD1 (7 bases). The DNA for the CDR3 is TGTGCCTGGAAAGGGGGGACAGTCTACAATGAGCAGTTCTTC. The encoded protein is CAWKGGTVYNEQFF. The full variable domain, with the rest looked up from reference TRBV30 and TRBJ2-1, is SQTIHQWPATLVQPVGSPLSLECTVEGTSNPNLYWYRQAAGRGLQLLFYSVGIGQISSEVPQNLSASRPQDRQFILSSKKLLLSDSGFYLCAWKGGTVYNEQFFGPGTRLTVL.